This entry lists 10 T cell receptor beta chains sequenced from one sample in a study of T cell responses to AZD1222 COVID-19 vaccine. TCRdb's table, derived via immunoSEQ multiplex PCR, lists solely in-frame clones and lacks some. Counted here are some 130,000 clones, 80% to 90% occurring once; the ten biggest clones make up approximately 8.8%. The sequenced sample was peripheral blood, obtained 28 days after the second AZD1222 dose. The receptor set was obtained from an adult who received the AZD1222 COVID-19 vaccine.

The rearrangement joins TRBV30 to TRBJ1-2; weak D call: TRBD1 (5 bases). This CDR3 is 13 amino acids long. V shed 7 bases and J shed 5 bases, with 17 bases lying between them. The germline V gene has CDR1 GTSNPN and CDR2 SVGIG (reference sequence). The CDR3 region is CASPGTVPYGYTF. For the CDR3, the DNA is TGTGCCTCACCGGGGACCGTCCCTTATGGCTACACCTTC.

This clone is labeled as medium-sized. This sample includes further DNA sequences coding for the same CDR3. The V and J genes are TRBV12-5 and TRBJ1-6, with D uncertain. This CDR3 is built from 12 residues. Germline V gene lookup returns CDR1 LGHNT and CDR2 FRNRAP. The V end was cut by 6 bases, the J end by 7 bases, with 7 bases between. For the CDR3, the DNA is TGTGCTAGTGGGAGCACCAATTCACCCCTCCACTTT. Translation: CASGSTNSPLHF.

The CDR3 bases are TGTGCCAGCAGTAGACAGGGGAGGGCTGAAGCTTTCTTT. Protein product: CASSRQGRAEAFF. V gene TRBV2 combines with J gene TRBJ1-1, with 8 bases matching TRBD1. Trimming removed 5 bases from V and 6 bases from J; junction bases left unmatched: 5. This CDR3 is built from 13 residues. Germline assignment: CDR1 SNHLY and CDR2 FYNNEI.

The genes are TRBV2 and TRBJ2-1; D not resolved. The V and J ends lost 3 bases and 5 bases respectively, with 8 bases between them. The CDR3 has 13 residues. Germline CDR1 reads SNHLY; CDR2 reads FYNNEI. The CDR3 DNA reads TGTGCCAGCAGTGAGAGGCCAGACAATGAGCAGTTCTTC. Translating gives CASSERPDNEQFF.

This clone has a single count. The chain joins TRBV4-3 to TRBJ1-2; D is uncertain. This CDR3 spans 15 amino acids. Trimming pared 2 bases from V and 3 bases from J, leaving 13 bases between. Germline V gene sequence: CDR1 LGHNA, CDR2 YSLEER. The CDR3 region has the DNA TGCGCCAGCAGCCAAACTCTAAGGGCGGACTATGGCTACACCTTC. As protein: CASSQTLRADYGYTF.

This chain connects TRBV11-3 to TRBJ2-1; TRBD1 matches 10 bases. The V gene's germline CDR1 is SGHNT and CDR2 YENEEA. Trimming removed 4 bases from V and 3 bases from J; junction bases left unmatched: 9. CDR3 length: 17 amino acids. This chain's CDR3 is CASSSRDRGASYNEQFF. CDR3 DNA sequence: TGTGCCAGCAGCTCCCGGGACAGGGGAGCGAGCTACAATGAGCAGTTCTTC.

The J gene is TRBJ1-2, the V gene TRBV29-1; D is uncertain. Germline V lookup: CDR1 SQVTM, CDR2 ANQGSEA. This CDR3 is built from 13 residues. The V end lost 1 base, the J end lost 8 bases, and 14 bases lay between the germline ends. CDR3 sequence reads: CSVEGRVDGGYTF. CDR3 DNA: TGCAGCGTTGAAGGACGGGTGGACGGGGGCTACACCTTC.

V is TRBV7-9 and J is TRBJ2-2; 11 nucleotides line up with TRBD2. This CDR3 spans 16 amino acids. J was trimmed by 0 bases and V by 5 bases; bases with no gene match: 2. CDR1 SEHNR and CDR2 FQNEAQ come from the germline V gene (reference sequence). This CDR3 reads CASSGTSGANTGELFF. In nucleotides, the CDR3 is TGTGCCAGCAGCGGGACTAGCGGCGCGAACACCGGGGAGCTGTTTTTT.

This clone occurred a few times. The rearrangement links TRBV9 to TRBJ1-5, with a tentative D call TRBD1 (5 bases). CDR1 is SGDLS and CDR2 is YYNGEE in the germline V gene. CDR3 length: 15 amino acids. The V end was cut by 0 bases, the J end by 7 bases, with 14 bases between. CDR3 loop: CASSVGGGEVQPQHF. CDR3 DNA sequence: TGTGCCAGCAGCGTAGGGGGCGGGGAGGTCCAGCCCCAGCATTTT.

This clone was recorded only once. The chain combines TRBV19 with TRBJ1-1; maybe TRBD1 (6 bases). CDR3 length equals 13 residues. Germline CDR1 is LNHDA and CDR2 is SQIVND (reference sequence). Trimming pared 4 bases from V and 3 bases from J, leaving 9 bases between. The CDR3 coding sequence is TGTGCCAGTAGTACAACAGGGCACACTGAAGCTTTCTTT. It encodes CASSTTGHTEAFF.